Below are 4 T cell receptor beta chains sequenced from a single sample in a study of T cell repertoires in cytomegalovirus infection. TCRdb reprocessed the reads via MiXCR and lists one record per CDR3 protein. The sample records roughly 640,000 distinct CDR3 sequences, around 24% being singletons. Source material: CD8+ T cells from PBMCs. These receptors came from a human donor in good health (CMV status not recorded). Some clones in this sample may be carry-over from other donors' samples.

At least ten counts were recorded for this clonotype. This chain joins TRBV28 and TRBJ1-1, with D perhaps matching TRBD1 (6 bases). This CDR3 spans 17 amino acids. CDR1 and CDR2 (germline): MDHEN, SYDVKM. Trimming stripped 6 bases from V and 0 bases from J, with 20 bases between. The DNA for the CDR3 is TGTGCCAGCAGCGAACTTTTGGGGGGCAGTTTGAACACTGAAGCTTTCTTT. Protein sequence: CASSELLGGSLNTEAFF.

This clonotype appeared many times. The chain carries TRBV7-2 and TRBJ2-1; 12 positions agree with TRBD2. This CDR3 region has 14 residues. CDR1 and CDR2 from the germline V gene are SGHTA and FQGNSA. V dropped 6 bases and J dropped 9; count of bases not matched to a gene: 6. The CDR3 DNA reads TGTGCCAGCAGTCCTAGCGGGGGGGCGATTGAGCAGTTCTTC. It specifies CASSPSGGAIEQFF.

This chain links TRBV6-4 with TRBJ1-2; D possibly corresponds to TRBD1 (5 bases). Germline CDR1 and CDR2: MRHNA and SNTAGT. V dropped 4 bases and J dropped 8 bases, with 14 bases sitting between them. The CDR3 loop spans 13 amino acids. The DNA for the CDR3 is TGTGCCAGCAGTGCGGAGGCAGGGAAAGGCTACACCTTC. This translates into CASSAEAGKGYTF.

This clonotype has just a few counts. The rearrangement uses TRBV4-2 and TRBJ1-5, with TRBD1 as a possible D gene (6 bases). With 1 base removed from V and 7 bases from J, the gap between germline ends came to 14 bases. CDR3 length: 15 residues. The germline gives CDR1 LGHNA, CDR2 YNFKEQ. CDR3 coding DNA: TGTGCCAGCAGCCAAGCAGGGGCAGCGGGACAGCCCCAGCATTTT. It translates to CASSQAGAAGQPQHF.